This T cell receptor (beta chain) comes out of a study of identical twins. TCRdb recomputed calls from the 5' RACE reads with MiXCR, one row per CDR3 protein. The table shows around 160,000 distinct CDR3 sequences, with around 3.4% occurring only once. The V gene end was trimmed by 7 bases and the J gene end by 3 bases; junction bases not matched to a gene: 2. Germline V CDR1 and CDR2: MNHEY, SVGEGT. The CDR3 has 13 amino acids. This clonotype was recorded at least ten times. The receptor was isolated from a man younger than 35 in good health. The sample taken for sequencing was memory T cells sorted from blood. The V gene is TRBV6-2 or TRBV6-3, the J gene TRBJ2-7, with 11 bases identical to TRBD1. The CDR3: CASKGTGGYEQYF. CDR3 sequence (DNA): TGTGCCAGCAAAGGGACAGGGGGCTACGAGCAGTACTTC.